The present TCR beta chain was sequenced within a study of T cells in Graves' hyperthyroidism and ophthalmopathy. This clonotype occurred many times. CDR3 length: 10 amino acids. The germline gives CDR1 MDHEN, CDR2 SYDVKM. V was shortened by 4 bases and J by 6 bases, with 3 bases between the two germline ends. Amplified TCR beta CDR3 regions derived from RNA transcripts. When the TCR CDR3 underwent first-round RT-PCR, the HTBI primer set was used. MiXCR was run by TCRdb on the multiplex PCR reads, yielding one entry per CDR3 protein. The sample records 300,000 to 350,000 distinct CDR3 sequences, 15% to 20% being singletons.

The chain recombines TRBV28 with TRBJ1-1; no firm D call. This clonotype was sampled from a woman between 35 and 50 years old with Graves' ophthalmopathy. Sequencing input: blood. CDR3 DNA sequence: TGTGCCAGCAGTTCTGCTGAAGCTTTCTTT. This encodes CASSSAEAFF.